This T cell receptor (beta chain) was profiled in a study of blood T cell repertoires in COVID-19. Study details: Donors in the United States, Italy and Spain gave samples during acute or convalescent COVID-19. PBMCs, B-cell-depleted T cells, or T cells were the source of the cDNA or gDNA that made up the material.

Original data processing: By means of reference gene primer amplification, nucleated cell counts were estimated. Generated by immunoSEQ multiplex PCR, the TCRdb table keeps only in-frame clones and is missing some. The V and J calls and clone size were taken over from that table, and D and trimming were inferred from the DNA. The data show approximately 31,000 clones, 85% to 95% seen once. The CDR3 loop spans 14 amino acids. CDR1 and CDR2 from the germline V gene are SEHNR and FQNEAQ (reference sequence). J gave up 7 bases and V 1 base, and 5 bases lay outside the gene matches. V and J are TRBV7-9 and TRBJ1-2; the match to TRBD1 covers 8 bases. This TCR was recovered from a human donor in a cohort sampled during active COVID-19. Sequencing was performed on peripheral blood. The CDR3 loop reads CASSLGTGIGGYTF. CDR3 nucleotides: TGTGCCAGCAGCTTAGGGACAGGGATTGGTGGCTACACCTTC.